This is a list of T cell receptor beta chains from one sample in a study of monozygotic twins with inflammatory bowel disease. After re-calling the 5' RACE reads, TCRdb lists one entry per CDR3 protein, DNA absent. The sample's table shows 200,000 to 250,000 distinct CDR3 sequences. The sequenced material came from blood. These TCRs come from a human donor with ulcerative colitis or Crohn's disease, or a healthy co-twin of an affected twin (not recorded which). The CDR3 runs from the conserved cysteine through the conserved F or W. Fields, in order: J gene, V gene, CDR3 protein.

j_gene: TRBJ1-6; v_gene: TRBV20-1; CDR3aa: CSARDEAGRNSPLHF
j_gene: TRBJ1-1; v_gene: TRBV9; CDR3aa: CASSVRPPAEVFF
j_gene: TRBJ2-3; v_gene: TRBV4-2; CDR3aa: CASSGESGGADTQYF
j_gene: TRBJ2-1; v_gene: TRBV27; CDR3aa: CASSFLIGGEQFF
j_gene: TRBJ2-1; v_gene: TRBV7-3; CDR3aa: CASSLIGGSTYNEQFF
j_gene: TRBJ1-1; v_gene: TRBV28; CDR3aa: CASSLRMGDTEAFF
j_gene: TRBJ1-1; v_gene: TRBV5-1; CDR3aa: CASSLSEAGMNTEAFF
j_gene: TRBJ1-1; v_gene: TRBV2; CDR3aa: CASRGWSGGANTEAFF
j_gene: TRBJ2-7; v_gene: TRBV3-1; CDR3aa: CASSSGTGVYEQYF
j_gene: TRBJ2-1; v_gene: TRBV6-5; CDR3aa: CASSYSPATEQLF
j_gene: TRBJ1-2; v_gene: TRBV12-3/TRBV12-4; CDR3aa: CASSLTGPNYGYTF
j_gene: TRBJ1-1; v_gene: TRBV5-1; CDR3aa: CASSYDTVNTEAFF
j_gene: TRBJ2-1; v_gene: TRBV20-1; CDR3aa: CSAYSGDSSYNEQFF
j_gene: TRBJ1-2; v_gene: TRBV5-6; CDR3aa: CASSLTVGYTF
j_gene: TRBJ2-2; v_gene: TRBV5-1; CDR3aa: CASSLTGRANTGELFF
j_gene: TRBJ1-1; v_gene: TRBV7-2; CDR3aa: CASSSPAARTRLEAFF
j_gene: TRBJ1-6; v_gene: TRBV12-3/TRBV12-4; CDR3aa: CASGPANNSPLHF
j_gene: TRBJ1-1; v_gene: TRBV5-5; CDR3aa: CASSFAGTGDSEAFF
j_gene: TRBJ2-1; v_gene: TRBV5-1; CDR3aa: CASSLSPSGAYNEQFF
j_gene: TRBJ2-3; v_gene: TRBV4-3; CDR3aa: CASSQGEGYTDTQYF
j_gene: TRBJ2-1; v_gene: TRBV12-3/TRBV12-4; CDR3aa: CASQGAVSYNEQFF
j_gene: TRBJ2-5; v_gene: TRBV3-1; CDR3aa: CASSRRDETQYF
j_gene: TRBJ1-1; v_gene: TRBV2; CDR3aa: CASRVVGRTEAFF
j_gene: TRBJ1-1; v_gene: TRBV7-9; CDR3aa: CASSLGFNTEAFF
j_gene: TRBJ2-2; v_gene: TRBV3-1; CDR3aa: CASGGLQGELFF
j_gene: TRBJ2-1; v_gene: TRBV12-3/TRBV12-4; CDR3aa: CASSLEGLGANNEQFF
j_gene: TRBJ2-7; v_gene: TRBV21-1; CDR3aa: CASSTWGQGHVNEQYF
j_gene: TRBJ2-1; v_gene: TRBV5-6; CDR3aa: CASAGLGDNEQFF
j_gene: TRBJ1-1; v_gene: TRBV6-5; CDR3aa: CASSYAGTTEAFF
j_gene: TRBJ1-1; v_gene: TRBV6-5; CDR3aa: CASSYGGGGTEAFF
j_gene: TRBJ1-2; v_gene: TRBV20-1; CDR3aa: CSARGDRGVVGYTF
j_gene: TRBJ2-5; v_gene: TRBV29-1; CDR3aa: CSVPGRPPETQYF
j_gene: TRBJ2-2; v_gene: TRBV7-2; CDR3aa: CASSLEGTVAGELFF
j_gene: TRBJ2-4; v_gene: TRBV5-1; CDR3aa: CASSPGTARLVLYF
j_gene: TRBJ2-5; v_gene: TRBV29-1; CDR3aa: CSVWATQETQYF
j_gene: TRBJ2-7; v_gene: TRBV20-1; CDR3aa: CSASSELEQYF
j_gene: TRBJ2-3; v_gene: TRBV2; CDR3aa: CASRFRGSTDTQYF
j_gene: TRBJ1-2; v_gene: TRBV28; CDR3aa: CASSWQGGGYTF
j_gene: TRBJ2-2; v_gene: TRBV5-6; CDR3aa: CASSRQGTTSANTGELFF
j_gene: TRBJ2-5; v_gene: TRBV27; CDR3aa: CASSRGGRVGETQYF
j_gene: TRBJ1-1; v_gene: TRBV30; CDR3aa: CAWKFGAQGDTEAFF
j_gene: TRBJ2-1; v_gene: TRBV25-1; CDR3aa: CASSEFRDEQFF
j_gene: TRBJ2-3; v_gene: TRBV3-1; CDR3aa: CASSPGRGRPDTQYF
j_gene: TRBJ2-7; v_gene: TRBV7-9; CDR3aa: CASSPPNLIYEQYF
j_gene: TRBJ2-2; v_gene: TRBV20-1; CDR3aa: CSARAGGNTGELFF
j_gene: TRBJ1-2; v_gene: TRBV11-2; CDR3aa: CASRSPGGGYGYTF
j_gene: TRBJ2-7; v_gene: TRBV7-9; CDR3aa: CASSSDRDSYEQYF
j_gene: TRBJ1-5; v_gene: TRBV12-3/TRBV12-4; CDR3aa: CASSSTGTVRRNQPQHF
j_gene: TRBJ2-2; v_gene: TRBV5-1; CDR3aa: CASSLSGTGVSGELFF
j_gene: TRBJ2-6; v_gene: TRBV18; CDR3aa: CASSPRTVDWANVLTF
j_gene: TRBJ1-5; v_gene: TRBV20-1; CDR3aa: CSAQKVGGVETQHF
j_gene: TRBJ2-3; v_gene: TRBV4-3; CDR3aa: CASSQAHTSGRASVPNTQYF
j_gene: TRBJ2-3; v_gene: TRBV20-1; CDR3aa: CSATSGGIREDTQYF